This T cell receptor beta chain is drawn from a study of ipilimumab plus nivolumab after autologous stem cell transplantation. Study-wide context: A median of roughly 8 nivolumab and roughly 5 ipilimumab doses were given.

Points on this clone: Its target is unknown.

This table comes from immunoSEQ multiplex PCR, and its TCRdb copy is limited to in-frame clones, with some not included. The table shows about 19,000 clones, with roughly four fifths occurring only once. Study findings and constraints: TCR repertoire, Treg phenotype and gut microbiota reportedly support more study of this approach.

Trimming shortened V by 4 bases and J by 7 bases, and 12 bases separated the two germline ends. The CDR3 extends over 13 amino acids. Germline CDR1 reads SGHTS; CDR2 reads YDEGEE. Starting 14 to 28 days after autologous transplant, ipilimumab 1 mg/kg was given. Patients received nivolumab 3 mg/kg at weeks 1, 4, 7, 10, then fortnightly to week 26. The rearrangement uses TRBV5-8 and TRBJ2-1; D is uncertain. This material consisted of PBMCs, taken in a trial of ipilimumab plus nivolumab as post-transplant consolidation. This TCR came from a male donor with diffuse large B-cell lymphoma. The CDR3 DNA sequence: TGTGCCAGCAGCCAAGATAGGCAAAATGAGCAGTTCTTC. It specifies CASSQDRQNEQFF.